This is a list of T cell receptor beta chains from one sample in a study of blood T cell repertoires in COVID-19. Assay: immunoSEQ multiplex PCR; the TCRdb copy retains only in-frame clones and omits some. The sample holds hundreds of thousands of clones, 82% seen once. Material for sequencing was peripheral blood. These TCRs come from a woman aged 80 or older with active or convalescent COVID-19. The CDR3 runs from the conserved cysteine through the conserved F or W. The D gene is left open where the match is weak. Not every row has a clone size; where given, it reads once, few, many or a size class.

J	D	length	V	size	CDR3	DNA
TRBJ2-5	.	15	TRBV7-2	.	CASSLGAAYQETQYF	TGTGCCAGCAGCTTAGGGGCAGCTTACCAAGAGACCCAGTACTTC
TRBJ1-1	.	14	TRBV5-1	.	CASSFGDRGTEAFF	TGCGCCAGCAGCTTCGGAGACCGGGGCACTGAAGCTTTCTTT
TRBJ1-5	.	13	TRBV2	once	CAMWGPSNQPQHF	TGTGCCATGTGGGGGCCTAGCAATCAGCCCCAGCATTTT
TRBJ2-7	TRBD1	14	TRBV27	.	CASRLRGQGYEQYF	TGTGCCAGCAGGCTACGGGGACAGGGGTACGAGCAGTACTTC
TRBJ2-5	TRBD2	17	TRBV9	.	CASSVGGLAGPQETQYF	TGTGCCAGCAGCGTAGGGGGGCTAGCGGGACCCCAAGAGACCCAGTACTTC
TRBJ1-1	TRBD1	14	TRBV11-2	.	CASSYTTGYPEAFF	TGTGCCAGCAGCTATACGACAGGGTACCCCGAAGCTTTCTTT
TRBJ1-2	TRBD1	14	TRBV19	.	CASSPRDRVIASTF	TGTGCCAGTAGTCCCCGGGACAGGGTGATAGCTAGCACCTTC
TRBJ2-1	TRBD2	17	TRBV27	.	CASSSRLAGARFNEQFF	TGTGCCAGCAGTTCCAGACTAGCGGGAGCTAGGTTCAATGAGCAGTTCTTC
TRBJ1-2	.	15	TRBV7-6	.	CASSLGGGTNYGYTF	TGTGCCAGCAGCTTAGGAGGAGGGACCAACTATGGCTACACCTTC
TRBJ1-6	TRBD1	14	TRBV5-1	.	CASMSNTGDSPLHF	TGCGCCAGCATGTCAAATACAGGGGATTCACCCCTCCACTTT
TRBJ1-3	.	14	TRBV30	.	CAWSTGQTGNTIYF	TGTGCCTGGAGTACAGGCCAGACGGGAAACACCATATATTTT
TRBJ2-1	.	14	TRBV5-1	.	CASSLPRGNNEQFF	TGCGCCAGCAGCCTCCCTAGGGGAAACAATGAGCAGTTCTTC
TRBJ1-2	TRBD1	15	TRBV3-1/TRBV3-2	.	CASSQDNGQGHGYTF	TGTGCCAGCAGCCAAGATAACGGACAGGGCCACGGCTACACCTTC
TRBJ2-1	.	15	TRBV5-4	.	CASSLVGSAHNEQFF	TGTGCCAGCAGCTTGGTAGGTAGCGCTCACAATGAGCAGTTCTTC
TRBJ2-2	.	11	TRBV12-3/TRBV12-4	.	CASKRQRELFF	TGTGCCAGCAAACGACAGAGGGAGCTGTTTTTT
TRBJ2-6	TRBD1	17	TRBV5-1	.	CASSLGDRGSGANVLTF	TGCGCCAGCAGCTTGGGGGACAGGGGCTCTGGGGCCAACGTCCTGACTTTC
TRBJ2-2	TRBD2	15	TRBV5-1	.	CASSLRLADTGELFF	TGCGCCAGCAGCCTCAGACTAGCGGACACCGGGGAGCTGTTTTTT
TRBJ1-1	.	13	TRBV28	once	CASTDRMNTEAFF	TGTGCCAGCACCGACAGGATGAACACTGAAGCTTTCTTT
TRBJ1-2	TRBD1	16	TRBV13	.	CASSRGTETSNYGYTF	TGTGCCAGCAGCCGCGGGACAGAAACTTCGAACTATGGCTACACCTTC
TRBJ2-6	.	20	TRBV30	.	CAWSAFSAGRVGAGANVLTF	TGTGCCTGGAGTGCCTTCTCGGCCGGTAGAGTGGGAGCTGGGGCCAACGTCCTGACTTTC
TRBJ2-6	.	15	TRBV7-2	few	CASSTRASGANVLTF	TGTGCCAGCAGTACCAGGGCCTCGGGGGCCAACGTCCTGACTTTC
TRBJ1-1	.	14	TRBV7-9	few	CASSPSHGEGEAFF	TGTGCCAGCAGCCCCTCACATGGCGAGGGTGAGGCTTTCTTT
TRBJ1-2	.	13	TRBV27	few	CASSTTGVGGYTF	TGTGCCAGCAGTACGACGGGGGTTGGGGGCTACACCTTC
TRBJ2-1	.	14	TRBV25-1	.	CASSEYGGRGEQFF	TGTGCCAGCAGTGAATATGGCGGGCGAGGCGAGCAGTTCTTC
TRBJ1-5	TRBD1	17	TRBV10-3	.	CAISESKGQGIVQPQHF	TGTGCCATCAGTGAGTCGAAGGGACAGGGTATCGTTCAGCCCCAGCATTTT
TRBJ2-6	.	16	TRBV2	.	CASRTGIGAGANVLTF	TGTGCCAGCAGGACAGGAATAGGGGCTGGGGCCAACGTCCTGACTTTC
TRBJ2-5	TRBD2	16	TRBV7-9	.	CASSRGTSGAQETQYF	TGTGCCAGCAGCCGAGGGACTAGCGGGGCCCAAGAGACCCAGTACTTC
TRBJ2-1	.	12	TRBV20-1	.	CSASTGPNEQFF	TGCAGTGCTAGTACAGGTCCCAATGAGCAGTTCTTC
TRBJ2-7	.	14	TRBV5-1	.	CASSLLPGSYEQYF	TGCGCCAGCAGCTTGTTGCCAGGGTCCTACGAGCAGTACTTC
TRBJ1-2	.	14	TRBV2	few	CASSGQSGLYGYTF	TGTGCCAGCAGTGGGCAGTCGGGTCTCTATGGCTACACCTTC
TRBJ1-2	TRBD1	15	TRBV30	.	CACRTGPSANYGYTF	TGTGCCTGCCGGACAGGGCCTTCTGCTAACTATGGCTACACCTTC
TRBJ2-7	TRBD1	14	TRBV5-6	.	CASSFADREVVEYF	TGTGCCAGCAGCTTCGCGGACAGGGAGGTGGTCGAGTACTTC
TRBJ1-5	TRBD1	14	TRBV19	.	CASSPTGGNQPQHF	TGTGCCAGTAGTCCGACAGGGGGCAATCAGCCCCAGCATTTT
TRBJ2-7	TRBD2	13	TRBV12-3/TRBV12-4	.	CASSLSGSYEQYF	TGTGCCAGCAGTTTAAGCGGGAGTTACGAGCAGTACTTC
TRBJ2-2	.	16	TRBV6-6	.	CASSSAGVGGTGELFF	TGTGCCAGCAGCAGCGCGGGCGTCGGGGGCACCGGGGAGCTGTTTTTT
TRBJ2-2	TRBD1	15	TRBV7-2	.	CASSSDRVTVGELFF	TGTGCCAGCAGCTCGGACAGGGTTACAGTCGGGGAGCTGTTTTTT
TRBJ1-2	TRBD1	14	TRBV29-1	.	CSVWTGAASWGYTF	TGCAGCGTATGGACAGGGGCCGCCTCGTGGGGCTACACCTTC
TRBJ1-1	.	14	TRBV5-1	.	CASSLDRPGTEAFF	TGCGCCAGCAGCTTGGACAGGCCGGGCACTGAAGCTTTCTTT
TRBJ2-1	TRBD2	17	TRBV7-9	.	CASSEGRGFHITGEQFF	TGTGCCAGCAGCGAAGGGCGGGGGTTTCATATCACGGGTGAGCAGTTCTTC
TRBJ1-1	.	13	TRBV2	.	CASSGTTNTEAFF	TGTGCCAGCAGTGGAACAACGAACACTGAAGCTTTCTTT
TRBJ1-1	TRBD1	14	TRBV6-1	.	CASSETTGVTEAFF	TGTGCCAGCAGTGAGACGACAGGGGTAACTGAAGCTTTCTTT
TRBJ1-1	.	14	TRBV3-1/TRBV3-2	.	CVSSHEDRNTEAFF	TGTGTCAGCAGCCACGAGGACAGGAACACTGAAGCTTTCTTT
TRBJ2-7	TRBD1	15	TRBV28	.	CASSFRQGSKDEQYF	TGTGCCAGCAGTTTTAGACAGGGAAGTAAAGACGAGCAGTACTTC
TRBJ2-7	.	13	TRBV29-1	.	CSVGGTRASEQYF	TGCAGCGTTGGGGGAACCAGGGCCTCCGAGCAGTACTTC
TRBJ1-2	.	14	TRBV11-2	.	CASSLSADNYGYTF	TGTGCCAGCAGCTTAAGCGCAGATAACTATGGCTACACCTTC